This TCR beta chain emerged from a study of T-cell memory formation after mild COVID-19. On this clonotype itself: Its specificity is unknown.

The CDR3 length is 17 residues. Between the trimmed V and J ends, which lost 0 bases and 3 bases, there was a span of 17 bases. CDR1 and CDR2 (germline): SGHVS, FNYEAQ. Study results and limitations: CD4+ contracting clones were found mainly in CM and EM, and CD8+ ones in EMRA. Contracting clones from day 15 to 85 showed balanced CD4/CD8; later expanders favored CD4+.

TCRdb redid the calling of the 5' RACE reads with MiXCR, one entry per CDR3 protein. The table has fewer than 700,000 distinct CDR3 sequences, roughly 22% seen once. The receptor was isolated from an adult woman who had mild COVID-19 (a few samples of this study predate the infection). Cell type and time point are not known. Material: PBMCs or a T cell subset sorted from them (not recorded which). The chain links TRBV7-6 to TRBJ1-2, with D perhaps TRBD1 (5 bases). The CDR3, as DNA: TGTGCCAGCAGCTTAGCGGTAGGGGCAGCCAGATACTATGGCTACACCTTC. Translation gives CASSLAVGAARYYGYTF.